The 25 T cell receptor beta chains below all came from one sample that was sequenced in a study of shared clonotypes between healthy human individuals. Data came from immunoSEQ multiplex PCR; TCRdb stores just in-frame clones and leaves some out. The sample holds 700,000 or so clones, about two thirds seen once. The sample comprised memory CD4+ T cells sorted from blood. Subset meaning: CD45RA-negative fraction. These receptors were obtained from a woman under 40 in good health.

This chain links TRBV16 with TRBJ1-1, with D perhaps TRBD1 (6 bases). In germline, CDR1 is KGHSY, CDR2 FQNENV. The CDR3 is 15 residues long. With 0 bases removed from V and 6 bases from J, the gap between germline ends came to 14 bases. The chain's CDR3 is CASSQSSGNRAEAFF. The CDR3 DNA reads TGTGCCAGCAGCCAATCCTCGGGTAACAGGGCTGAAGCTTTCTTT.

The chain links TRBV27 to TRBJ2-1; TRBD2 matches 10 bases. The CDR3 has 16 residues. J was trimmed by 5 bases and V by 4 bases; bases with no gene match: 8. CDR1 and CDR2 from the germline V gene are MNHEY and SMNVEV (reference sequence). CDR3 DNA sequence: TGTGCCAGCAGTTCTCCACTAGCGGGAATGCACAATGAGCAGTTCTTC. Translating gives CASSSPLAGMHNEQFF.

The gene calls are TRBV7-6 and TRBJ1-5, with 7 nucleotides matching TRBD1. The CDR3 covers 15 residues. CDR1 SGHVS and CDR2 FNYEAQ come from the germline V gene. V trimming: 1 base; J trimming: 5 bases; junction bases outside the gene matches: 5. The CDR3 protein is CASSLGQGGDQPQHF. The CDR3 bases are TGTGCCAGCAGCTTAGGGCAGGGGGGAGATCAGCCCCAGCATTTT.

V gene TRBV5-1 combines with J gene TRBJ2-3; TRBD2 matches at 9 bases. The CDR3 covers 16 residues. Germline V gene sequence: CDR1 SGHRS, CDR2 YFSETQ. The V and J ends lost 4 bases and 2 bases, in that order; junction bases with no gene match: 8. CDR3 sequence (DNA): TGCGCCAGCAGCATTTTAGCGGGGGAACTCACAGATACGCAGTATTTT. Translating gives CASSILAGELTDTQYF.

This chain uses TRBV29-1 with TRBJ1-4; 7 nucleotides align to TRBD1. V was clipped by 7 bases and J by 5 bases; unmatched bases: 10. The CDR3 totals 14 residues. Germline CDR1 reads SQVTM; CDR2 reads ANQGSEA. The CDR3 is CSGSRGSGNEKLFF. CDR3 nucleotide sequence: TGCAGCGGATCCAGGGGGTCAGGGAATGAAAAACTGTTTTTT.

In DNA form, the CDR3 reads TGTGCCAGTAGTAGGGAACTAGCGGGAGTATCCAATGAGCAGTTCTTC. Translated: CASSRELAGVSNEQFF. The gene calls are TRBV19 and TRBJ2-1; 11 bases are a match to TRBD2. With 4 bases clipped from V and 6 bases from J, the junction kept 8 bases outside the gene matches. CDR1 and CDR2 from the germline V gene are LNHDA and SQIVND (reference sequence). The CDR3 runs 16 residues.

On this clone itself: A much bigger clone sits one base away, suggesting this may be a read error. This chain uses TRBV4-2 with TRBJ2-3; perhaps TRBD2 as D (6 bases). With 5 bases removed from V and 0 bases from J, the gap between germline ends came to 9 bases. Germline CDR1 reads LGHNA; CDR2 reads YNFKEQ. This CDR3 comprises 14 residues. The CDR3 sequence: CASSLAASTDTQYF. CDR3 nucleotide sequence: TGTGCCAGCAGCTTAGCGGCTAGCACAGATACGCAGTATTTT.

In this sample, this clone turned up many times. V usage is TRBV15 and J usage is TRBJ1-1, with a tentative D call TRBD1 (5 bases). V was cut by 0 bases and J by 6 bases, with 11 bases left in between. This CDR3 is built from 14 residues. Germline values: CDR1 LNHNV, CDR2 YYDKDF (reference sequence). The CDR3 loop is CATSREDSSSEAFF. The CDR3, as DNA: TGTGCCACCAGCAGAGAAGACAGTTCATCTGAAGCTTTCTTT.

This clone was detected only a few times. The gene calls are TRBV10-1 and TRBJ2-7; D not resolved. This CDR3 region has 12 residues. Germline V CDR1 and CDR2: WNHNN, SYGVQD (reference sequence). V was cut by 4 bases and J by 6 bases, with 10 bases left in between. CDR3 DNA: TGCGCCAGCAGTGCTGGTGCTGTCGAGCAGTACTTC. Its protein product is CASSAGAVEQYF.

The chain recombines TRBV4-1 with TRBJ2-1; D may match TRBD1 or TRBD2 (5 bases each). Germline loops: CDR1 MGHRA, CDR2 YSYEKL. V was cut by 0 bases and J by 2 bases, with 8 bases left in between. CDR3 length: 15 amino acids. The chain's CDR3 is CASSQDGGTYNEQFF. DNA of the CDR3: TGCGCCAGCAGCCAAGATGGGGGTACCTACAATGAGCAGTTCTTC.

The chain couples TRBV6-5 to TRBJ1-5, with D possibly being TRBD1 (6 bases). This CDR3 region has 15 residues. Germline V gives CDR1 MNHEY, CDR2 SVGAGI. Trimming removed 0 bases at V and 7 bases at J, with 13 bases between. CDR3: CASSYSGTTKQPQHF. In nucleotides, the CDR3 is TGTGCCAGCAGTTACTCCGGGACAACAAAGCAGCCCCAGCATTTT.

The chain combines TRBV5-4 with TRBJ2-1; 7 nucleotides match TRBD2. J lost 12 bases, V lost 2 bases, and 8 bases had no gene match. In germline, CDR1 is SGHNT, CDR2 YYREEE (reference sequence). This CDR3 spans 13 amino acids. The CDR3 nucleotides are TGTGCCAGCAGCTTCGTGGGGGGGAAGGGGCAGTTCTTC. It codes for CASSFVGGKGQFF.

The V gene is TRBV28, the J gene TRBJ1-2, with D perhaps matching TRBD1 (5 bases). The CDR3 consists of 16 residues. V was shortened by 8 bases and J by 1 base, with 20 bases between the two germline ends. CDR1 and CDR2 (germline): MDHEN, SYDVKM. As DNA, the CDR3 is TGTGCCAGCGGGGGATGGGGAGTAGGGATTAACTATGGCTACACCTTC. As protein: CASGGWGVGINYGYTF.

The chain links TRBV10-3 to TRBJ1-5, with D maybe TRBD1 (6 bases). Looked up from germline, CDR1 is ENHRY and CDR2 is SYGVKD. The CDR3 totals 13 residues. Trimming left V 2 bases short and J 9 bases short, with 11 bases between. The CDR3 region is CAISEEQGRPQHF. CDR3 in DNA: TGTGCCATCAGTGAGGAACAGGGTCGGCCCCAGCATTTT.

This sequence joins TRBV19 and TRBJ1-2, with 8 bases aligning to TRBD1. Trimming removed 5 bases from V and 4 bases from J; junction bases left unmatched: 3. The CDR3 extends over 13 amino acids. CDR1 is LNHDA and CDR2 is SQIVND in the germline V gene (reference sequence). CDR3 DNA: TGTGCCAGTAGTGACAGGGGCCTCTATGGCTACACCTTC. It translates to CASSDRGLYGYTF. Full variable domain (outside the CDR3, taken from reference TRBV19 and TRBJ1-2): DGGITQSPKYLFRKEGQNVTLSCEQNLNHDAMYWYRQDPGQGLRLIYYSQIVNDFQKGDIAEGYSVSREKKESFPLTVTSAQKNPTAFYLCASSDRGLYGYTFGSGTRLTVV.

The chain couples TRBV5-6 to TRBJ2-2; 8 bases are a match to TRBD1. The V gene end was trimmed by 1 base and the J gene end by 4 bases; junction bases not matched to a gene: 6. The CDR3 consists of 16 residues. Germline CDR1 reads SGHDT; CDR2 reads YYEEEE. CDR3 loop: CASSLNRGSFTGELFF. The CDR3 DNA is TGTGCCAGCAGCTTGAACAGGGGGTCCTTCACCGGGGAGCTGTTTTTT.

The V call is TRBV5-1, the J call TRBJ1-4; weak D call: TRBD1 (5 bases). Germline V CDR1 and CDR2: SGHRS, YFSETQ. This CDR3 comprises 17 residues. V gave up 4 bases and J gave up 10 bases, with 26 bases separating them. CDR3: CASSPGNDRSLPGKLFF. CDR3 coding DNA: TGCGCCAGCAGCCCAGGGAATGACCGTTCCTTACCTGGAAAACTGTTTTTT.

CDR3 sequence reads: CASSPLGAGTYYNEQFF. The CDR3 DNA reads as TGCGCCAGCAGCCCCTTGGGGGCGGGTACATACTACAATGAGCAGTTCTTC. The chain is built from TRBV5-1 and TRBJ2-1, with D perhaps TRBD1 (6 bases). The CDR3 contains 17 residues. Germline CDR1 and CDR2: SGHRS and YFSETQ. Trimming shortened V by 4 bases and J by 3 bases, and 20 bases separated the two germline ends.

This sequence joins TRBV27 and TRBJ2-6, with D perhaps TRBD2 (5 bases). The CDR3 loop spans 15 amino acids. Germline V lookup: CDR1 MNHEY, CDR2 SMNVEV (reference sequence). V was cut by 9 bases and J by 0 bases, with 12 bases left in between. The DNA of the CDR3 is TGTGCCAGTCGGACTGAAGGCTCTGGGGCCAACGTCCTGACTTTC. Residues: CASRTEGSGANVLTF.

The CDR3 DNA is TGTGCCAGCAGTTTAGGCGGGACAGGGGGTAACATTCAGTACTTC. It codes for CASSLGGTGGNIQYF. The chain uses TRBV28 and TRBJ2-4; 11 bases map to TRBD1. The ends lost 2 bases at V and 7 bases at J; junction bases unmatched: 4. Germline V gene data show CDR1 as MDHEN and CDR2 as SYDVKM. The CDR3 has 15 residues.

The CDR3 DNA reads as TGTGCCAGTAGAATCACAGGGTCGGGGAGCAATCAGCCCCAGCATTTT. Translating it yields CASRITGSGSNQPQHF. J is TRBJ1-5 and V is TRBV19, with D possibly matching TRBD1 (6 bases). Per germline, CDR1 LNHDA and CDR2 SQIVND (reference sequence). Trimming cost V 6 bases and J 1 base, with 16 bases left between them. The CDR3 extends over 16 amino acids.

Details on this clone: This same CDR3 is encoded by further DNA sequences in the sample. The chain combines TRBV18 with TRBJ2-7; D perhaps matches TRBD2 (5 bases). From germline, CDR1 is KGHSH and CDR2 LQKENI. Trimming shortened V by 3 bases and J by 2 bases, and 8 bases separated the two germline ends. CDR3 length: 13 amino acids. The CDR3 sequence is CASSPDGAYEQYF. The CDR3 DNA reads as TGTGCCAGCTCACCGGACGGGGCCTACGAGCAGTACTTC.

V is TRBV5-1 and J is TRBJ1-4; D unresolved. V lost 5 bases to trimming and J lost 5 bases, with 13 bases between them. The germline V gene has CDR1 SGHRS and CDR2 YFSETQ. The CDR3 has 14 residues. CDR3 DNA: TGCGCCAGCAGTGCGGACGGAGTAAATGAAAAACTGTTTTTT. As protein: CASSADGVNEKLFF.

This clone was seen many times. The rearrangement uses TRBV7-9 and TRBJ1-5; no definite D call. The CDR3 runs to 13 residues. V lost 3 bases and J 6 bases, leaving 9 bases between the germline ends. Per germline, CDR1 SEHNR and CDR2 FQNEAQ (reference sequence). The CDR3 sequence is CASSLQLGQPQHF. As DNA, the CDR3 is TGTGCCAGCAGCTTGCAACTGGGTCAGCCCCAGCATTTT.

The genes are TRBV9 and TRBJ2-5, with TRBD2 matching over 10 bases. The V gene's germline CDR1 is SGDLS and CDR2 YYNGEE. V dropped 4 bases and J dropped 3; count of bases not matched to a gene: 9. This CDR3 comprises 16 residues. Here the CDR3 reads CASSLTSTSGKETQYF. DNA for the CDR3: TGTGCCAGCAGCCTCACCTCTACTAGCGGGAAAGAGACCCAGTACTTC.